The 25 T cell receptor beta chains reported below all come from one sample, sequenced in a study of T cell clonotyping in hematopoietic cell transplantation. The data were produced by immunoSEQ multiplex PCR, yet TCRdb's version contains in-frame clones alone and is incomplete. The repertoire holds roughly 9,100 clones, with roughly 93% as singletons. Source: PBMCs, taken 100 days after allogeneic stem cell transplant. The receptors were sampled from a male patient in his 50s who had an allogeneic stem cell transplant from a related donor, so T cells may come from the graft donor. Some clones in this sample may be carry-over from other donors' samples.

This chain joins TRBV27 and TRBJ1-5; D call uncertain. The germline V and J ends were trimmed by 5 bases and 7 bases, with 9 bases remaining between them. CDR1 and CDR2 from the germline V gene are MNHEY and SMNVEV (reference sequence). This CDR3 is 12 amino acids long. CDR3 loop: CASSPAGQPQHF. For the CDR3, the DNA is TGTGCCAGCAGTCCAGCGGGCCAGCCCCAGCATTTT.

The rearrangement links TRBV6-6 to TRBJ2-2; D might be TRBD1 (5 bases). Per the germline V gene, CDR1 is MNHNY and CDR2 is SVGAGI (reference sequence). V was cut by 6 bases and J by 8 bases, with 16 bases left in between. The CDR3 is 14 residues long. The DNA of the CDR3 is TGTGCCAGCAGCCGAAGGCAGGGTGGTGGGGAGCTGTTTTTT. Translating gives CASSRRQGGGELFF.

V and J are TRBV27 and TRBJ2-1; D not certain. This CDR3 has 16 amino acids. V lost 3 bases and J lost 4, with 16 bases in between. The germline CDR1 and CDR2 sequences are MNHEY and SMNVEV (reference sequence). The CDR3 loop reads CASSFWRPEKYNEQFF. CDR3 sequence (DNA): TGTGCCAGCAGTTTTTGGCGGCCTGAGAAATACAATGAGCAGTTCTTC.

The genes are TRBV11-3 and TRBJ2-3; D is possibly TRBD2 (7 bases). Trimming cost V 8 bases and J 3 bases, with 18 bases left between them. Germline CDR1 and CDR2: SGHNT and YENEEA. This CDR3 is 15 amino acids long. The CDR3: CASSWEGGETDTQYF. The CDR3 region has the DNA TGTGCCAGCTCCTGGGAGGGGGGAGAAACAGATACGCAGTATTTT.

The rearrangement joins TRBV7-2 to TRBJ2-7; D possibly matches TRBD1 or TRBD2 (5 bases each). CDR1 SGHTA and CDR2 FQGNSA come from the germline V gene. The CDR3 runs 15 residues. V lost 4 bases, J lost 1 base, and 14 bases lay in between. The CDR3: CASSSLPGASYEQYF. CDR3 nucleotides: TGTGCCAGCAGCTCCCTACCCGGGGCGTCCTACGAGCAGTACTTC.

V and J are TRBV29-1 and TRBJ2-7; D is unresolved. The CDR3 runs 15 residues. Trimming pared 4 bases from V and 7 bases from J, leaving 23 bases between. Per the germline V gene, CDR1 is SQVTM and CDR2 is ANQGSEA. Here the CDR3 DNA reads TGCAGCGTTGCCGAGTCGGCGTCCTTGATAGGGGAGCAGTACTTC. Translation: CSVAESASLIGEQYF.

CDR3 sequence reads: CASTLAGGDIGELFF. The DNA of the CDR3 is TGTGCCAGCACCCTAGCGGGGGGTGATATCGGGGAGCTGTTTTTT. The chain couples TRBV7-2 to TRBJ2-2, with 11 positions matching TRBD2. The V and J ends lost 7 bases and 7 bases, in that order; junction bases with no gene match: 8. Germline assignment: CDR1 SGHTA and CDR2 FQGNSA. CDR3 size: 15 residues.

The chain couples TRBV6-1 to TRBJ1-5, with a weak D call TRBD1 (5 bases). The CDR3 length is 15 residues. Trimming cost V 4 bases and J 0 bases, with 10 bases left between them. Germline V lookup: CDR1 MNHNS, CDR2 SASEGT. DNA for the CDR3: TGTGCCAGCAGTGTGACGACAGATAGCAATCAGCCCCAGCATTTT. Translated, it gives CASSVTTDSNQPQHF.

The rearrangement joins TRBV7-3 to TRBJ2-6; the match to TRBD1 covers 7 bases. The germline V gene encodes CDR1 SGHTA and CDR2 FQGTGA. V lost 4 bases and J lost 0; bases outside the gene matches: 3. The CDR3 is made up of 16 amino acids. CDR3 DNA sequence: TGTGCCAGCAGCTCGACAGGGAGCTCTGGGGCCAACGTCCTGACTTTC. The encoded protein is CASSSTGSSGANVLTF.

The rearrangement uses TRBV7-9 and TRBJ1-1; maybe TRBD1 (5 bases). CDR1 SEHNR and CDR2 FQNEAQ come from the germline V gene (reference sequence). V was shortened by 1 base and J by 11 bases, with 14 bases between the two germline ends. The CDR3 has 13 amino acids. CDR3 residues: CASSLVRDAGAFF. The CDR3 nucleotides are TGTGCCAGCAGCTTAGTCAGGGACGCGGGGGCTTTCTTT.

This sequence joins TRBV5-7 and TRBJ1-1; D is possibly TRBD1 (5 bases). TRBV5-7 counts as an open reading frame of uncertain function. V lost 4 bases and J 0 bases, leaving 22 bases between the germline ends. The CDR3 has 18 residues. The CDR3 spells CASSLPGTITTMNTEAFF. CDR3 bases: TGTGCCAGCAGCCTTCCCGGGACTATTACTACCATGAACACTGAAGCTTTCTTT.

The CDR3 region is CASSGNQMNTEAFF. DNA for the CDR3: TGCGCCAGCAGCGGTAACCAGATGAACACTGAAGCTTTCTTT. This rearrangement joins TRBV5-1 to TRBJ1-1; D is unclear. The CDR3 has 14 amino acids. The germline V and J ends were trimmed by 4 bases and 0 bases, with 10 bases remaining between them. The germline gives CDR1 SGHRS, CDR2 YFSETQ.

This sequence joins TRBV30 and TRBJ2-1; no firm D call. This CDR3 region has 12 residues. Germline loops: CDR1 GTSNPN, CDR2 SVGIG (reference sequence). The CDR3 region is CALGRTYNEQFF. The CDR3 coding sequence is TGTGCTTTGGGCCGGACCTACAATGAGCAGTTCTTC.

This chain joins TRBV6-6 and TRBJ1-1; D is undetermined. V was shortened by 4 bases and J by 8 bases, with 11 bases between the two germline ends. Germline V gene sequence: CDR1 MNHNY, CDR2 SVGAGI (reference sequence). This CDR3 has 12 amino acids. DNA for the CDR3: TGTGCCAGCAGTTTGACCGGCAACGAAGCTTTCTTT. Protein: CASSLTGNEAFF.

The chain combines TRBV6-5 with TRBJ2-7, with 7 positions matching TRBD2. The CDR3 is 15 residues long. Unmatched junction bases numbered 2, after V lost 0 bases and J lost 0 bases. From germline, CDR1 is MNHEY and CDR2 SVGAGI. The CDR3 sequence is CASSYSASGSYEQYF. CDR3 sequence (DNA): TGTGCCAGCAGTTACTCGGCTAGCGGCTCCTACGAGCAGTACTTC.

V and J are TRBV30 and TRBJ1-1; a possible D gene is TRBD1 (6 bases). Per the germline V gene, CDR1 is GTSNPN and CDR2 is SVGIG (reference sequence). Trimming took off 0 bases at V and 0 bases at J, with 11 bases between the two ends. This CDR3 spans 15 amino acids. The CDR3 sequence is CAWSVRRGVNTEAFF. CDR3 DNA sequence: TGTGCCTGGAGTGTACGTAGGGGGGTGAACACTGAAGCTTTCTTT.

This clone was recorded only once. The V and J genes are TRBV1 and TRBJ2-2; the D call in the table, TRBD2, was not verified against the DNA. TRBV1 is a pseudogene segment. The CDR3 length is 19 residues. CDR3 protein: CTSSQARYSGGTNTGELFF. The CDR3 DNA reads as TGCACCAGCAGCCAAGCTCGGTATAGCGGGGGGACGAACACCGGGGAGCTGTTTTTT.

This chain uses TRBV6-5 with TRBJ2-4, with D perhaps matching TRBD2 (6 bases). Germline assignment: CDR1 MNHEY and CDR2 SVGAGI. V gave up 5 bases and J gave up 8 bases, with 13 bases separating them. This CDR3 has 13 amino acids. DNA of the CDR3: TGTGCCAGCAGTCGGCGGGGCCGGGACATTCAGTACTTC. This translates into CASSRRGRDIQYF.

The V and J genes are TRBV7-9 and TRBJ2-7; D is unclear. The CDR3 runs 13 residues. The germline V gene encodes CDR1 SEHNR and CDR2 FQNEAQ (reference sequence). V was clipped by 3 bases and J by 3 bases, with 9 bases between them. CDR3 DNA: TGTGCCAGCAGCTTTACCAGGTACTACGAGCAGTACTTC. Encoded protein: CASSFTRYYEQYF.

The V gene is TRBV5-8, the J gene TRBJ1-5; no clear D gene. Germline CDR1 is SGHTS and CDR2 is YDEGEE. This CDR3 is built from 17 residues. V lost 2 bases, J lost 0 bases, and 15 bases lay in between. The CDR3 region is CASSFEVTGYSNQPQHF. The CDR3 bases are TGTGCCAGCAGCTTTGAAGTGACGGGGTATAGCAATCAGCCCCAGCATTTT.

This chain joins TRBV11-2 and TRBJ1-1; possible D gene TRBD1, 5 bases. The germline gives CDR1 SGHAT, CDR2 FQNNGV. The length of the CDR3 is 15 residues. Trimming shortened V by 2 bases and J by 3 bases, and 13 bases separated the two germline ends. The CDR3 protein is CASSLSLGRDTEAFF. The CDR3 nucleotides are TGTGCCAGCAGCTTATCATTGGGACGGGACACTGAAGCTTTCTTT.

This clone was found once. The genes are TRBV6-6 and TRBJ1-1; 11 bases are a match to TRBD1. J lost 7 bases, V lost 7 bases, and 8 bases had no gene match. The CDR3 is 14 residues long. Germline-derived CDR1 and CDR2 are MNHNY and SVGAGI (reference sequence). In nucleotides, the CDR3 is TGTGCCAGCATTATAGGGACAGGGGGAGGTGAAGCTTTCTTT. Translation: CASIIGTGGGEAFF.

In its sample, this clone is large. The V call is TRBV19, the J call TRBJ2-1; 12 nucleotides line up with TRBD2. The V gene's germline CDR1 is LNHDA and CDR2 SQIVND (reference sequence). The ends lost 4 bases at V and 4 bases at J; junction bases unmatched: 2. The CDR3 covers 15 residues. DNA of the CDR3: TGTGCCAGTAGTAAGACTAGCGGGGGTTACAATGAGCAGTTCTTC. Its translation is CASSKTSGGYNEQFF.

The rearrangement joins TRBV15 to TRBJ1-5, with D possibly being TRBD1 (5 bases). The CDR3 runs to 15 residues. Trimming cost V 0 bases and J 7 bases, with 13 bases left between them. Per germline, CDR1 LNHNV and CDR2 YYDKDF (reference sequence). CDR3 nucleotide sequence: TGTGCCACCAGCAGAGATAACGGGGACCTACAGCCCCAGCATTTT. It yields the protein CATSRDNGDLQPQHF.

V gene TRBV6-6 combines with J gene TRBJ2-7; 7 bases align to TRBD2. The CDR3 is made up of 15 amino acids. Germline-derived CDR1 and CDR2 are MNHNY and SVGAGI (reference sequence). Germline trimming cut 7 bases from V and 3 bases from J; bases unmatched to any gene: 12. CDR3 residues: CASTSQTSPDYEQYF. The CDR3 nucleotides are TGTGCCAGCACCTCACAGACTAGCCCCGACTACGAGCAGTACTTC.